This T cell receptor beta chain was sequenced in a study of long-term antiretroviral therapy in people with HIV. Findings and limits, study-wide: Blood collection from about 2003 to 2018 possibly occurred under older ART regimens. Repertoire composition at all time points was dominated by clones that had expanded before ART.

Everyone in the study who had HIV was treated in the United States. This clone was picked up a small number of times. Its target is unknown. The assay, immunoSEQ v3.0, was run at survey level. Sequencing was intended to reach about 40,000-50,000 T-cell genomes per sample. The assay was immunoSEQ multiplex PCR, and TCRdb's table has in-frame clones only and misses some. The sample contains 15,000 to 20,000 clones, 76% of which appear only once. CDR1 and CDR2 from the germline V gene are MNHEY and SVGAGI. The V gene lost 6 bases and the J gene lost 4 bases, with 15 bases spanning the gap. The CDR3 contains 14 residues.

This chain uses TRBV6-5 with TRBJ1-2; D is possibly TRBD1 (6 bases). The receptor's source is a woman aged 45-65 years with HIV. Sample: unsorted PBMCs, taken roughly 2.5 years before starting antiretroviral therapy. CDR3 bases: TGTGCCAGCAGCCCCGGGGGGCTGGTCTATGGCTACACCTTC. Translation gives CASSPGGLVYGYTF.